This record concerns one TCR beta chain sequence. Survey-level immunoSEQ sequencing profiled the TCR beta repertoire. The data were produced by immunoSEQ multiplex PCR, yet TCRdb's version contains in-frame clones alone and is incomplete. Of 45,000 to 55,000 clones detected, over 85% appear once; the ten largest clones hold around 10%. CDR3 length: 16 residues. V was pared by 3 bases and J by 1 base, with 4 bases of the junction left unmatched. Germline-derived CDR1 and CDR2 are PRHDT and FYEKMQ (reference sequence). The genes are TRBV13 and TRBJ2-3; 10 nucleotides align to TRBD1. The TCR sequence derives from a man aged 35-49 years with rheumatoid arthritis. Sequenced input: PBMCs. This chain's CDR3 is CASSFGQGEGTDTQYF. Written as DNA, the CDR3 is TGTGCCAGCAGCTTTGGACAGGGGGAAGGCACAGATACGCAGTATTTT.